The 29 T cell receptor beta chains reported below all come from one sample, sequenced in a study of T cells after posttransplantation cyclophosphamide. Treatment was busulfan-fludarabine conditioning, a marrow graft, and cyclophosphamide on days +3 and +4. Repertoires were generated with immunoSEQ multiplex PCR, while TCRdb's copy carries only in-frame clones and drops some. This sample has over 10,000 clones, each found more than once. This sample comprised PBMCs, obtained after allogeneic stem cell transplant with posttransplant cyclophosphamide. The receptors derive from a female patient in her 40s who received an allogeneic stem cell transplant from an unrelated donor, was CMV-positive, and had acute GVHD only. Some of the T cells might come from the graft donor.

This clone was counted at least ten times. This chain uses TRBV19 with TRBJ2-1, with a possible D match to TRBD2 (6 bases). The length of the CDR3 is 16 residues. Germline CDR1 LNHDA, CDR2 SQIVND (reference sequence). Trimming took off 1 base at V and 8 bases at J, with 18 bases between the two ends. The CDR3 is CASSIGGASASDEQFF. DNA of the CDR3: TGTGCCAGTAGTATAGGAGGGGCTAGCGCTTCGGATGAGCAGTTCTTC.

The V call is TRBV5-4, the J call TRBJ1-1, with 10 positions matching TRBD1. The V gene end was trimmed by 6 bases and the J gene end by 2 bases; junction bases not matched to a gene: 13. Germline V gene lookup returns CDR1 SGHNT and CDR2 YYREEE (reference sequence). The length of the CDR3 is 17 residues. In DNA, the CDR3 is TGTGCCAGCACCAGGGACAGGGGACGTCCTAGAAACACTGAAGCTTTCTTT. Protein sequence: CASTRDRGRPRNTEAFF.

This clone was recorded at least ten times. The V gene is TRBV28, the J gene TRBJ1-5; a weak D match, TRBD1 (6 bases). CDR3 length: 15 residues. Trimming shortened V by 6 bases and J by 0 bases, and 12 bases separated the two germline ends. In germline, CDR1 is MDHEN, CDR2 SYDVKM. The CDR3 sequence is CASRRGQYSNQPQHF. As DNA, the CDR3 is TGTGCCAGCAGACGTGGACAGTATAGCAATCAGCCCCAGCATTTT.

This clone turned up a few times. V usage is TRBV7-9 and J usage is TRBJ2-3; TRBD1 aligns across 8 bases. The CDR3 contains 15 residues. The V and J ends lost 5 bases and 0 bases, in that order; junction bases with no gene match: 4. Germline V gene data show CDR1 as SEHNR and CDR2 as FQNEAQ (reference sequence). CDR3 amino acids: CASSGRDRSTDTQYF. The CDR3 DNA reads as TGTGCCAGCAGCGGCCGGGACAGGAGCACAGATACGCAGTATTTT.

By sample fraction, this clone is large. This chain uses TRBV4-1 with TRBJ1-5; D gene ambiguous. The germline V gene has CDR1 MGHRA and CDR2 YSYEKL. This CDR3 is built from 13 residues. V lost 3 bases and J 7 bases, leaving 10 bases between the germline ends. CDR3 sequence reads: CASSHGLEQPQHF. The CDR3 nucleotides read TGCGCCAGCAGCCACGGCCTGGAGCAGCCCCAGCATTTT.

This clone has at least ten counts. The rearrangement links TRBV4-1 to TRBJ1-2; D remains unclear. V was trimmed by 0 bases and J by 4 bases, leaving 12 bases between them. From germline, CDR1 is MGHRA and CDR2 YSYEKL. The CDR3 has 15 amino acids. CDR3 DNA: TGCGCCAGCAGCCAAGATTCAGGCGAGATCTATGGCTACACCTTC. Its protein product is CASSQDSGEIYGYTF.

There are a few counts of this clone. This chain links TRBV28 with TRBJ1-6; unclear D gene. The ends were cut back, 7 bases at V and 10 bases at J, with 26 bases in the middle. The CDR3 totals 17 residues. Germline V gives CDR1 MDHEN, CDR2 SYDVKM. CDR3 sequence reads: CASMSGSVRLLGSPLHF. The DNA of the CDR3 is TGTGCCAGCATGTCTGGATCGGTCCGCTTGCTAGGATCACCCCTCCACTTT.

This clone occurred a few times. This chain links TRBV11-2 with TRBJ2-3; TRBD1 might be the D (5 bases). The V end lost 4 bases, the J end lost 2 bases, and 10 bases lay between the germline ends. Germline V lookup: CDR1 SGHAT, CDR2 FQNNGV. The CDR3 runs 14 residues. The CDR3 DNA sequence: TGTGCCAGCAGCTCACAGGTGATCACAGATACGCAGTATTTT. Its protein is CASSSQVITDTQYF.

The sample holds many counts of this clone. The chain recombines TRBV5-1 with TRBJ2-2; perhaps TRBD1 as D (6 bases). Germline CDR1 reads SGHRS; CDR2 reads YFSETQ. Between the trimmed V and J ends, which lost 1 base and 7 bases, there was a span of 11 bases. The CDR3 runs to 14 residues. Here the CDR3 DNA reads TGCGCCAGCAGCTTGATACAGGGTGGCGGGGAGCTGTTTTTT. Translated: CASSLIQGGGELFF.

This clone was detected many times. V is TRBV5-6 and J is TRBJ1-4; a weak D match, TRBD1 (5 bases). The V gene's germline CDR1 is SGHDT and CDR2 YYEEEE. The CDR3 sequence is 16 residues long. V lost 3 bases to trimming and J lost 0 bases, with 12 bases between them. This CDR3 reads CASSSLGHSTNEKLFF. CDR3 nucleotide sequence: TGTGCCAGCAGCTCGTTGGGGCACTCAACTAATGAAAAACTGTTTTTT.

This clone was found a few times. The rearrangement links TRBV6-4 to TRBJ1-5, with D unresolved. The V gene lost 5 bases and the J gene lost 6 bases, with 11 bases spanning the gap. The CDR3 totals 13 residues. Germline assignment: CDR1 MRHNA and CDR2 SNTAGT. DNA for the CDR3: TGTGCCAGCAGTCCAGATGAGGGTCAGCCCCAGCATTTT. Translation gives CASSPDEGQPQHF.

The table lists this clone with many counts. The chain combines TRBV6-6 with TRBJ2-1, with a weak D call TRBD2 (6 bases). V lost 6 bases, J lost 4 bases, and 16 bases lay in between. This CDR3 is 15 amino acids long. Germline CDR1 MNHNY, CDR2 SVGAGI (reference sequence). This CDR3 is CASSPSGWEYNEQFF. As DNA, the CDR3 is TGTGCCAGCAGCCCCAGCGGGTGGGAATACAATGAGCAGTTCTTC.

The genes are TRBV15 and TRBJ1-2, with TRBD1 as a possible D gene (5 bases). The CDR3 has 18 amino acids. Germline CDR1 LNHNV, CDR2 YYDKDF (reference sequence). Trimming shortened V by 0 bases and J by 4 bases, and 21 bases separated the two germline ends. Here the CDR3 DNA reads TGTGCCACCAGCAGAGACCCTGGACACCCTAGGCGATCCTATGGCTACACCTTC. Protein sequence: CATSRDPGHPRRSYGYTF.

This clone was counted ten times or more. The chain uses TRBV6-6 and TRBJ1-1; D is ambiguous. The CDR3 loop spans 13 amino acids. CDR1 and CDR2 (germline): MNHNY, SVGAGI (reference sequence). V shed 0 bases and J shed 6 bases, with 8 bases lying between them. CDR3 loop: CASSYSPGAEAFF. The CDR3 DNA reads TGTGCCAGCAGTTACTCGCCAGGTGCTGAAGCTTTCTTT.

Many counts were recorded for this clone. The V and J genes are TRBV6-1 and TRBJ1-1; perhaps TRBD1 as D (5 bases). The germline V gene has CDR1 MNHNS and CDR2 SASEGT. Trimming shortened V by 6 bases and J by 7 bases, and 15 bases separated the two germline ends. CDR3 length: 13 amino acids. CDR3 sequence (DNA): TGTGCCAGCAGAGCCACGACAGAAAGTGAAGCTTTCTTT. Translating it yields CASRATTESEAFF.

This clone showed up many times. The V and J genes are TRBV6-6 and TRBJ2-3; a weak D match, TRBD2 (6 bases). The ends were cut back, 2 bases at V and 4 bases at J, with 13 bases in the middle. The CDR3 consists of 15 residues. CDR1 and CDR2 from the germline V gene are MNHNY and SVGAGI (reference sequence). CDR3 sequence (DNA): TGTGCCAGCAGTTACCCAGGAGGGAGATCAGATACGCAGTATTTT. Its translation: CASSYPGGRSDTQYF.

This clone was counted ten times or more. This chain joins TRBV5-4 and TRBJ1-4; no clear D. This CDR3 contains 15 residues. V was shortened by 0 bases and J by 0 bases, with 6 bases between the two germline ends. The V gene's germline CDR1 is SGHNT and CDR2 YYREEE (reference sequence). CDR3 protein: CASSLERTTNEKLFF. CDR3 sequence (DNA): TGTGCCAGCAGCTTGGAGCGGACAACTAATGAAAAACTGTTTTTT.

This clone was seen repeatedly, ten times or more. The chain employs TRBV6-6 and TRBJ1-5; unclear D gene. Trimming cost V 0 bases and J 3 bases, with 9 bases left between them. This CDR3 is built from 15 residues. The germline V gene encodes CDR1 MNHNY and CDR2 SVGAGI (reference sequence). The CDR3, as DNA: TGTGCCAGCAGTTACTCATCGCAGGTCAATCAGCCCCAGCATTTT. Protein sequence: CASSYSSQVNQPQHF.

This clone was observed many times. The J gene is TRBJ1-4, the V gene TRBV7-9; 9 bases line up with TRBD1. Trimming took 5 bases from V and 8 from J; bases not matched to a gene: 9. Germline loops: CDR1 SEHNR, CDR2 FQNEAQ (reference sequence). The CDR3 extends over 15 amino acids. The CDR3 coding sequence is TGTGCCAGCAGCCTAGGGACAGGGCTGACCGAAAAACTGTTTTTT. It specifies CASSLGTGLTEKLFF.

CDR3 coding DNA: TGTGCCAGCAACGGAGGACAGTTACAAGAGACCCAGTACTTC. Translating gives CASNGGQLQETQYF. The gene calls are TRBV7-6 and TRBJ2-5, with D maybe TRBD1 (6 bases). This CDR3 region has 14 residues. Between the trimmed V and J ends, which lost 7 bases and 2 bases, there was a span of 14 bases. The V gene's germline CDR1 is SGHVS and CDR2 FNYEAQ.

The chain combines TRBV6-5 with TRBJ2-5; D unclear. The DNA end lines up better with TRBJ2-7; the J call may be wrong. The CDR3 is 11 residues long. Germline-derived CDR1 and CDR2 are MNHEY and SVGAGI. CDR3: CASSRDYEQYF. In DNA, the CDR3 is TGTGCCAGCAGTAGGGACTACGAGCAGTACTTC.

The chain couples TRBV25-1 to TRBJ2-3; TRBD2 might be the D (5 bases). Trimming left V 3 bases short and J 6 bases short, with 10 bases between. This CDR3 contains 13 residues. CDR1 is MGHDK and CDR2 is SYGVNS in the germline V gene. This chain's CDR3 is CASSDGGEDTQYF. CDR3 bases: TGTGCCAGCAGTGACGGAGGCGAGGATACGCAGTATTTT.

Ten or more counts support this clone. J is TRBJ2-3 and V is TRBV6-6; 10 bases agree with TRBD1. Trimming removed 6 bases from V and 3 bases from J; junction bases left unmatched: 6. This CDR3 comprises 15 residues. Germline-derived CDR1 and CDR2 are MNHNY and SVGAGI (reference sequence). The CDR3 nucleotides read TGTGCCAGCAGCCCGACAGGGGGCGCGACAGATACGCAGTATTTT. Translated, it gives CASSPTGGATDTQYF.

This clone was observed at least ten times. The V gene is TRBV5-1, the J gene TRBJ2-2, with no clear D. This CDR3 is 15 amino acids long. Per germline, CDR1 SGHRS and CDR2 YFSETQ. Trimming cost V 0 bases and J 3 bases, with 9 bases left between them. CDR3 amino acids: CASSLVYTDTGELFF. As DNA, the CDR3 is TGCGCCAGCAGCTTGGTTTACACCGACACCGGGGAGCTGTTTTTT.

Ten or more counts support this clone. This chain links TRBV9 with TRBJ1-4; perhaps TRBD1 as D (5 bases). The CDR3 extends over 15 amino acids. V was pared by 3 bases and J by 5 bases, with 14 bases between. CDR1 and CDR2 from the germline V gene are SGDLS and YYNGEE. In DNA, the CDR3 is TGTGCCAGCAGCGAGACCCGACAGCCGAATGAAAAACTGTTTTTT. Protein: CASSETRQPNEKLFF.

This clone appeared a few times. This chain links TRBV25-1 with TRBJ2-5; the D gene is possibly TRBD2 (6 bases). Germline V gene data show CDR1 as MGHDK and CDR2 as SYGVNS. V shed 8 bases and J shed 4 bases, with 17 bases lying between them. The CDR3 has 14 residues. The CDR3 DNA sequence: TGTGCCAGCCAACCGCGGGGCGGGGCAGAGACCCAGTACTTC. Protein product: CASQPRGGAETQYF.

This clone occurred a few times. The rearrangement links TRBV28 to TRBJ2-2; D perhaps matches TRBD2 (5 bases). Per germline, CDR1 MDHEN and CDR2 SYDVKM. The CDR3 totals 14 residues. V lost 6 bases and J 8 bases, leaving 16 bases between the germline ends. DNA for the CDR3: TGTGCCAGCAGCTCTAGCCTGGAGCTAGGGGAGCTGTTTTTT. Translation gives CASSSSLELGELFF.

This clone was counted many times. V and J are TRBV11-2 and TRBJ2-7; the match to TRBD2 covers 7 bases. CDR3 length equals 12 residues. CDR1 and CDR2 (germline): SGHAT, FQNNGV. The J segment lost 6 bases and the V segment lost 5 bases, leaving 4 bases of the junction unmatched. Written as DNA, the CDR3 is TGTGCCAGCAGCCCGTCGGGAGGCGAGCAGTACGTC. Translated, it gives CASSPSGGEQYV.

At least ten counts were recorded for this clone. The chain couples TRBV6-6 to TRBJ1-1; 8 bases agree with TRBD1. With V trimmed by 7 bases and J by 1 base, 5 bases remained unmatched. The germline CDR1 and CDR2 sequences are MNHNY and SVGAGI (reference sequence). This CDR3 spans 14 amino acids. CDR3 nucleotide sequence: TGTGCCAGCATCGATACAGGGGGGAACACTGAAGCTTTCTTT. Translating it yields CASIDTGGNTEAFF.